The entry below gives a single TCR beta chain sequence along with its context. The antigen remains unidentified. The CDR3 runs 14 residues. CDR1 is KGHSH and CDR2 is LQKENI in the germline V gene. Trimming left V 4 bases short and J 7 bases short, with 14 bases between. The sample is drawn from a study of cytomegalovirus exposure and HLA in healthy donors. Overall study: Most donors, roughly 82% of several hundred genotyped, fell in the Caucasian-associated ancestry cluster. Whole-study findings and limits: Reports described diagnosis of cytomegalovirus status by the classifier as highly specific and sensitive. Three CMV-associated chains proved CMV antigen-specific in vitro. Later findings reportedly placed an Asian-associated ancestry cluster below the approximately 700-donor mean for N-insertions.

The PCR used 60 Vbeta and 13 Jbeta primers. Only in-frame clones appear in the TCRdb table, and some are missing; sequencing was by immunoSEQ multiplex PCR. The table has around 170,000 clones, around four fifths seen once. V usage is TRBV18 and J usage is TRBJ2-1; D is uncertain. The material sequenced was PBMCs. This receptor was taken from a woman under 30 in good health and CMV-seronegative. CDR3 in DNA: TGTGCCAGCTCACTGACTTCCAGCAGTAATGAGCAGTTCTTC. Amino acid sequence: CASSLTSSSNEQFF.